This is a list of T cell receptor beta chains from one sample in a study of CD8 T cells in ankylosing spondylitis. Using its own MiXCR run on the 5' RACE reads, TCRdb lists one record per CDR3 protein. In the table there are 500,000 or so distinct CDR3 sequences, less than 6% of which are singletons. The sequencing input was blood, either unsorted or a sorted T cell fraction (not recorded which). Receptor source: a male donor with ankylosing spondylitis. Each CDR3 is given with its conserved first and last residue. A D gene is named only where the DNA matches it firmly. Only some rows state a clone size, as once, few, many or a class for expanded clones.

v_gene	d_gene	j_gene	abundance	CDR3nt	CDR3aa
TRBV7-2	-	TRBJ2-7	many	TGTGCCAGCACCGAAGGGCACTACTACGAGCAGTACTTC	CASTEGHYYEQYF
TRBV29-1	TRBD2	TRBJ2-1	many	TGCAGCGTTCGAGTTCGAGCGGGAGCGGATGAGCAGTTCTTC	CSVRVRAGADEQFF
TRBV7-9	-	TRBJ2-3	many	TGTGCCAGCAGCCCCCTTGGGGGGCCGGTAGATACGCAGTATTTT	CASSPLGGPVDTQYF
TRBV6-5	TRBD1	TRBJ1-6	many	TGTGCCAGCAGTTGGGACAGGGCGGATTCACCCCTCCACTTT	CASSWDRADSPLHF
TRBV5-1	-	TRBJ1-4	many	TGCGCCAGCGCGGACTCCGGGACACTTCATGAAAAACTGTTTTTT	CASADSGTLHEKLFF
TRBV6-2/TRBV6-3	-	TRBJ2-3	many	TGTGCCACCCAGGGTCGGACTAGCACAGATACGCAGTATTTT	CATQGRTSTDTQYF
TRBV4-2	-	TRBJ2-2	few	TGTGCCAGCAGCCAACTGCAGACCCCCGGGGAGCTGTTTTTT	CASSQLQTPGELFF
TRBV6-1	-	TRBJ2-7	many	TGTGCCAGCTCACAGGGATCGGCCTACGAGCAGTACTTC	CASSQGSAYEQYF
TRBV11-2	-	TRBJ2-1	many	TGTGCCAGCAGCATAAGCGGGTCAACCTACAATGAGCAGTTCTTC	CASSISGSTYNEQFF
TRBV20-1	-	TRBJ2-3	many	TGCAGTGCCGAACTAGTGGGCCATACGCAGTATTTT	CSAELVGHTQYF
TRBV5-5	TRBD2	TRBJ2-1	many	TGTGCCAGCGGTCGACTAGCGGGGATATTGGATGAGCAGTTCTTC	CASGRLAGILDEQFF
TRBV24-1	-	TRBJ1-5	few	TGTGCCACCAGTGATTTTTCACCAAGCAATCAGCCCCAGCATTTT	CATSDFSPSNQPQHF
TRBV27	-	TRBJ2-7	many	TGTGCCAGCAGTTACGGGGACGGTTCCTACGAGCAGTACTTC	CASSYGDGSYEQYF
TRBV9	-	TRBJ2-2	many	TGTGCCAGCAGCGTAGGGTACTTCAACACCGGGGAGCTGTTTTTT	CASSVGYFNTGELFF
TRBV29-1	TRBD1	TRBJ1-2	many	TGCAGCGGGGGGGGACAGGGAACCTATGGCTACACCTTC	CSGGGQGTYGYTF
TRBV29-1	TRBD2	TRBJ2-5	few	TGCAGCGTAGCGGGAGGGCCTTCTGAAGAGACCCAGTACTTC	CSVAGGPSEETQYF
TRBV4-2	TRBD2	TRBJ2-2	-	TGTGCCAGCAGCCCGCGGGGGGAAGCTTTGAACACCGGGGAGCTGTTTTTT	CASSPRGEALNTGELFF
TRBV20-1	TRBD2	TRBJ2-3	many	TGCAGTGCCACCGGCGGACTAGCCCCTAGGGCGACACAAGATACGCAGTATTTT	CSATGGLAPRATQDTQYF
TRBV29-1	TRBD2	TRBJ2-1	many	TGCAGCGTTCTTGGGGGGGGGTACGGTGAGCAGTTCTTC	CSVLGGGYGEQFF
TRBV7-9	TRBD1	TRBJ2-7	-	TGTGCCAGCAGCACTATCGACAGGGTAGGGGCCTACGAGCAGTACTTC	CASSTIDRVGAYEQYF
TRBV5-1	TRBD1	TRBJ1-5	few	TGCGCCAGCTCACCGTGGACAGGGGGCAATCAGCCCCAGCATTTT	CASSPWTGGNQPQHF
TRBV28	TRBD2	TRBJ2-1	many	TGTGCCAGCAGCTTGACTAGCGAGTGGTCCCACAATGAGCAGTTCTTC	CASSLTSEWSHNEQFF
TRBV24-1	-	TRBJ1-2	many	TGTGCCACCAGGGCGAAAGGGGATGACGATGGCTACACCTTC	CATRAKGDDDGYTF
TRBV5-1	TRBD1	TRBJ2-7	many	TGCGCCAGCAGCGACGGGACAGGGGGATGGGAGCAGTACTTC	CASSDGTGGWEQYF
TRBV7-2	-	TRBJ2-7	many	TGTGCCAGCAGCCCCCGGACAGTCCCCACCTACGAGCAGTACTTC	CASSPRTVPTYEQYF
TRBV10-1	-	TRBJ2-2	many	TGCGCCAGCAGTGATTCGCCGAACACCGGGGAGCTGTTTTTT	CASSDSPNTGELFF
TRBV9	-	TRBJ2-3	many	TGTGCCAGCAGCGTAGTGTCGGGGACGCAGTATTTT	CASSVVSGTQYF
TRBV20-1	TRBD1	TRBJ1-1	few	TGCAGTGCTAGGTCATTAGGGTCAACAGGGGGCGTGGGAGCTTTCTTT	CSARSLGSTGGVGAFF
TRBV4-3	TRBD1	TRBJ1-1	many	TGCGCCAGCAGCCAATTCCCAACAGGGGGCACTGAAGCTTTCTTT	CASSQFPTGGTEAFF
TRBV29-1	-	TRBJ1-2	many	TGCAGCGTATGGGACACCCCATACAACTATGGCTACACCTTC	CSVWDTPYNYGYTF
TRBV7-9	-	TRBJ2-5	many	TGTGCCAGCAGCTCCCCGGGGGCCGTAGGAGAGACCCAGTACTTC	CASSSPGAVGETQYF
TRBV28	-	TRBJ1-5	many	TGTGCCAGCAGTTTGTCAGGGGCGAGGAATGATCAGCCCCAGCATTTT	CASSLSGARNDQPQHF
TRBV7-9	-	TRBJ2-6	many	TGTGCCAGCAGCTTATCCCGGGGCCTCGGGGCCAACGTCCTGACTTTC	CASSLSRGLGANVLTF
TRBV21-1	-	TRBJ2-4	-	TGTGCCAGCAGCAAAGGAGACGGGAGCGATGCCTCTGCGGACATTCAGTACTTC	CASSKGDGSDASADIQYF
TRBV20-1	TRBD2	TRBJ2-2	many	TGCAGTGCGCTCGGGACTAGCGGGGGGGCCCCGAACACCGGGGAGCTGTTTTTT	CSALGTSGGAPNTGELFF
TRBV3-1	-	TRBJ2-5	-	TGTGCCAGCAGCCAGAGGGGCGGATCACGAGAGACCCAGTACTTC	CASSQRGGSRETQYF
TRBV7-9	-	TRBJ1-3	many	TGTGCCAGCACCAGTTTCTCGGGACTCTCGGGCACCATATATTTT	CASTSFSGLSGTIYF
TRBV19	-	TRBJ2-7	-	TGTGCCAGTAGTATACTCCTTCAATACGAGCAGTACTTC	CASSILLQYEQYF
TRBV28	TRBD1	TRBJ1-2	many	TGTGCCAGCAGTCGATACGACAGGGGAGATTATGGCTACACCTTC	CASSRYDRGDYGYTF
TRBV12-3/TRBV12-4	-	TRBJ2-4	few	TGTGCCAGCAGCCCACCTGGTAGCAGGGCCACGGTTCAGTACTTC	CASSPPGSRATVQYF
TRBV6-5	TRBD1	TRBJ2-7	-	TGTGCCAGCAGTTTAAAGGGGACAGGGGGCTTCTACGAGCAGTACTTC	CASSLKGTGGFYEQYF
TRBV29-1	TRBD2	TRBJ2-1	few	TGCAGCTTCCAGCGGGAGTGGAGGAATGAGCAGTTCTTC	CSFQREWRNEQFF
TRBV3-1	-	TRBJ2-1	few	TGTGCCAGCAGCCAATTTTTGGGGAATGAGCAGTTCTTC	CASSQFLGNEQFF
TRBV12-3/TRBV12-4	TRBD1	TRBJ2-6	-	TGTACCTTCACCCCCCGGGACAGAATCTCTGGGGCCAACGTCCTGACTTTC	CTFTPRDRISGANVLTF
TRBV7-9	-	TRBJ2-7	many	TGTGCCAGCAGCTTAGGACAGCGATACGAGCAGTACTTC	CASSLGQRYEQYF
TRBV9	-	TRBJ2-7	few	TGTGCCAGCAGCGTCAGGGGAGGCGAGCAGTACTTC	CASSVRGGEQYF
TRBV27	-	TRBJ1-4	many	TGTGCCAGCAGTCCTGGGGACATCTCACGGGGAAAACTGTTTTTT	CASSPGDISRGKLFF
TRBV4-1	TRBD2	TRBJ2-1	-	TGCGCCAGCAGCCAAGATGGGCAACTGGGGAGGGCCAATGAGCAGTTCTTC	CASSQDGQLGRANEQFF
TRBV7-9	-	TRBJ1-3	many	TGTGCCAGCAGCTTCTCGGGAGTAGCTGGAAACACCATATATTTT	CASSFSGVAGNTIYF
TRBV28	-	TRBJ1-1	many	TGTGCCAGCAGTTTTTCGGGAGCGATTCGGACAGAGAACACTGAAGCTTTCTTT	CASSFSGAIRTENTEAFF
TRBV20-1	-	TRBJ2-2	many	TGCAGTGCTCAACAGGAGACGAACACCGGGGAGCTGTTTTTT	CSAQQETNTGELFF
TRBV27	-	TRBJ1-1	many	TGTGCCAGCAGAGTCGGGACACTTAACACTGAAGCTTTCTTT	CASRVGTLNTEAFF
TRBV5-1	-	TRBJ2-5	many	TGCGCCAGCAGCTTGGAGGTACCTCAAGAGACCCAGTACTTC	CASSLEVPQETQYF
TRBV7-3	-	TRBJ2-7	few	TGTGCCAGCAGCCTAGTGGGAGGTGGTGGGTTCTACGAGCAGTACTTC	CASSLVGGGGFYEQYF
TRBV5-5	-	TRBJ1-2	-	TGTGCCAGGGGCTCTGGACTTGGCTACACCTTC	CARGSGLGYTF